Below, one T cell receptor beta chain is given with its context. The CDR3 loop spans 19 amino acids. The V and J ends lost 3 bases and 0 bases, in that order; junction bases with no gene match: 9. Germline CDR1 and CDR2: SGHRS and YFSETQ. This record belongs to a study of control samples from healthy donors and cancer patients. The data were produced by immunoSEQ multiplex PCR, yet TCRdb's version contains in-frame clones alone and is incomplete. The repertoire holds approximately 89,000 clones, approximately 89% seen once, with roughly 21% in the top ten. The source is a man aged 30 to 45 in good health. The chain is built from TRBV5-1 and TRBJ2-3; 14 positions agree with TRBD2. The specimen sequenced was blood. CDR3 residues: CASSSGLAGVPTSTDTQYF. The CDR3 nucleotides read TGCGCCAGCAGCTCGGGACTAGCGGGGGTCCCGACCAGCACAGATACGCAGTATTTT.